This T cell receptor beta chain was identified during a study of T cell responses to AZD1222 COVID-19 vaccine. At the level of the study: Pooled in the analysis were second doses at about 4 or about 12 weeks. Findings and limits, study-wide: The peak T cell response came first, and repertoires were sampled only after it. The donor group comprised mostly white British people and more females; the analysis possibly underestimated clonal diversity. Dominant CD4 TCR responses targeted spike regions 160-218 and 743-854.

The V end was cut by 0 bases, the J end by 1 base, with 10 bases between. In germline, CDR1 is LGHNA, CDR2 YSLEER. The CDR3 covers 15 residues. With respect to this clone: Its matching antigen is unknown.

Generated by immunoSEQ multiplex PCR, the TCRdb table keeps only in-frame clones and is missing some. The repertoire holds 120,000 or so clones, with around 90% as singletons. This sequence originates from an adult in good health. The chain has TRBV4-3 and TRBJ2-7; no reliable D call. Sequenced material: peripheral blood, taken on day 0 of AZD1222 vaccination. In DNA, the CDR3 is TGCGCCAGCAGCCAAGAGGGCGCCAGGTCCTACGAGCAGTACTTC. Residues: CASSQEGARSYEQYF.